This record covers a single TCR beta chain. Its antigen is not identified. The entry originates in a study of cytotoxic CD8 clonotypes in ibrutinib-treated CLL. Study-level results: Higher circulating CD8+ T-cell counts strongly accompanied higher baseline clonality, above age-matched healthy donors. Clonality increased with ibrutinib response but returned toward baseline at progression.

Looked up from germline, CDR1 is SEHNR and CDR2 is FQNEAQ (reference sequence). V lost 6 bases to trimming and J lost 3 bases; unmatched junction nucleotides: 10. The CDR3 loop spans 16 amino acids. Depths of 1 in 200,000 to 1 in 1 million T cells were the sequencing target. Measured with immunoSEQ multiplex PCR; TCRdb has only the in-frame clones, and not every one. The repertoire consists of around 50,000 clones, with 50% to 70% occurring once and the leading ten covering about a fifth. The TCR comes from a human donor with chronic lymphocytic leukemia. The chain carries TRBV7-9 and TRBJ2-3, with 9 positions matching TRBD1. The specimen comprised PBMCs, sampled after 24 months of ibrutinib treatment. In DNA, the CDR3 is TGTGCCAGCAGAACGGACAGGGGCCGAACAACAGATACGCAGTATTTT. It translates to CASRTDRGRTTDTQYF.